The sequence of this T cell receptor (beta chain) was determined in a study of CD8 T cells in ankylosing spondylitis. Regarding this clonotype: The antigen remains undetermined.

Study-wide points: Within ankylosing spondylitis blood, a TCR beta motif made up of seven to nine highly homologous variants appeared to be characteristic. According to the report, clones linked to the disease were significantly enriched in matched synovial fluid samples taken from ankylosing spondylitis patients.

Germline CDR1 reads ENHRY; CDR2 reads SYGVKD. The CDR3 sequence is 14 residues long. V gave up 3 bases and J gave up 0 bases, with 9 bases separating them. TCRdb reprocessed the 5' RACE reads via MiXCR and lists one record per CDR3 protein. The sample contains about 270,000 distinct CDR3 sequences, approximately 30% of which appear only once. The sample was blood, either unsorted or a sorted T cell fraction (not recorded which). The chain has TRBV10-3 and TRBJ2-7, with unresolved D. This TCR derives from a male donor with ankylosing spondylitis or in good health (not recorded which). As DNA, the CDR3 is TGTGCCATCAGTGACCCGACATTCTCCTACGAGCAGTACTTC. Translation: CAISDPTFSYEQYF.